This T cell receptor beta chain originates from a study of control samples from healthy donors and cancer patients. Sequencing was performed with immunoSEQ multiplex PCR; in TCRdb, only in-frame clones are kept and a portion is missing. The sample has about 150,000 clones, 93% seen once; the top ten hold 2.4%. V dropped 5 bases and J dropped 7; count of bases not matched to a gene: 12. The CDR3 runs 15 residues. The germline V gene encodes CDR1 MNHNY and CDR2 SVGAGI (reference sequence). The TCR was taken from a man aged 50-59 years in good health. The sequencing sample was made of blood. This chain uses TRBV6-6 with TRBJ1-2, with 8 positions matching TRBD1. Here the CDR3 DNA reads TGTGCCAGCAGTAACCTCAGGCAGGGGGCAGGTGGCTACACCTTC. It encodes CASSNLRQGAGGYTF.